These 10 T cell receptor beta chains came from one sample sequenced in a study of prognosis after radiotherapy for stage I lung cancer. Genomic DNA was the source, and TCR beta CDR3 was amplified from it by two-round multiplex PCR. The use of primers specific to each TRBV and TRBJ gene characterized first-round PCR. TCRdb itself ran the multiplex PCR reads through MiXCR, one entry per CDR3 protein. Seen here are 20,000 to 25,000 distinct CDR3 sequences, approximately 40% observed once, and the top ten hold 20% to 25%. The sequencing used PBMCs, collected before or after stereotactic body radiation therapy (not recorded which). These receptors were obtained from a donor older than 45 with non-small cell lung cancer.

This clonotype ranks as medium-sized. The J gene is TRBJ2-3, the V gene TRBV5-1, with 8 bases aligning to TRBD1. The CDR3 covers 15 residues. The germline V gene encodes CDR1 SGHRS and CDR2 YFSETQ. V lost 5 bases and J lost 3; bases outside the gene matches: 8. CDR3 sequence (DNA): TGCGCCAGCAGTTTCCAGGGGGCTCTAACAGATACGCAGTATTTT. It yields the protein CASSFQGALTDTQYF.

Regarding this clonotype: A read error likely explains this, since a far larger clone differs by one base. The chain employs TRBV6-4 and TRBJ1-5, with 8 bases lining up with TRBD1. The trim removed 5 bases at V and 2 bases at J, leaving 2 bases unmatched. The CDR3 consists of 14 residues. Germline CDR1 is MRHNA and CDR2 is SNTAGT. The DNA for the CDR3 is TGTGCCAGCAGTCAGGACAGGGGCAATCAGCCCCAGCATTTT. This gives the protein CASSQDRGNQPQHF.

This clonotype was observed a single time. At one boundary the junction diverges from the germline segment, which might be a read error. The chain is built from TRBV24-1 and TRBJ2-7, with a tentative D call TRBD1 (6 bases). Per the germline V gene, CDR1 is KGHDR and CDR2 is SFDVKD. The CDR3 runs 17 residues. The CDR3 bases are TGTGCCACCAGTGAGTCGGGACATGGGGACCCCCCCTACGAGCATTACTTC. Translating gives CATSESGHGDPPYEHYF.

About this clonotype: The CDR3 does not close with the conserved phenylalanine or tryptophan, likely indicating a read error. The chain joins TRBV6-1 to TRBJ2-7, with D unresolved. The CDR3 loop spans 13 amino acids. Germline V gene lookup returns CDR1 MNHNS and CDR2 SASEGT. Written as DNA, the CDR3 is TGTGACAGCACGGCGGAAAGCCTACTGGAGCAGTACTTA. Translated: CDSTAESLLEQYL.

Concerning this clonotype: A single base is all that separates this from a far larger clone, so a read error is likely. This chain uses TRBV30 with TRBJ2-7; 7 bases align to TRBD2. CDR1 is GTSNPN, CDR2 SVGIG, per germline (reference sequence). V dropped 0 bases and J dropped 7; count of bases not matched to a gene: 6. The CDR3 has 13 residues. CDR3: CAWSVAGGSEQYF. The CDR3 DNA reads TGTGCCTGGAGTGTTGCTGGCGGGAGTGAGCAGTACTTC. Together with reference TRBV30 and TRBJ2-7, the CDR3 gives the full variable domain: SQTIHQWPATLVQPVGSPLSLECTVEGTSNPNLYWYRQAAGRGLQLLFYSVGIGQISSEVPQNLSASRPQDRQFILSSKKLLLSDSGFYLCAWSVAGGSEQYFGPGTRLTVT.

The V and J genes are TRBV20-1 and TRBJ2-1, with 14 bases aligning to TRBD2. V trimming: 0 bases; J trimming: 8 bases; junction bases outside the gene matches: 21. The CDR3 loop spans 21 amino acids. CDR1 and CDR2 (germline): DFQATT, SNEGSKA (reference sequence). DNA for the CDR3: TGCAGTGCTAGAGACGACCTAGGGGGGGGGCTGCCGGGACTAGCGGGAGATGAGCAGTTCTTC. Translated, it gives CSARDDLGGGLPGLAGDEQFF.

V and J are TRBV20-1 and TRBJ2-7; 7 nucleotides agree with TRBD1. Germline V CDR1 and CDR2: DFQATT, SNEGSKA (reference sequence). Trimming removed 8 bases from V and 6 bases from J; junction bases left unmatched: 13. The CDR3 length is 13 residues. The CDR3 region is CSSLTGKSGEQYF. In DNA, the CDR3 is TGCAGTTCCTTGACAGGGAAGTCAGGCGAGCAGTACTTC.

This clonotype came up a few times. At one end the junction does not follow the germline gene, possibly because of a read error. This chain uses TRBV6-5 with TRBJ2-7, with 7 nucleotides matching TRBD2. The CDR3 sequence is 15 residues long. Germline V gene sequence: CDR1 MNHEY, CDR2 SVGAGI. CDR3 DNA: TGTGCCAGCAGTTACCCGTGGGAGGGCGTCTACGAGCATTACTTC. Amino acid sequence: CASSYPWEGVYEHYF.

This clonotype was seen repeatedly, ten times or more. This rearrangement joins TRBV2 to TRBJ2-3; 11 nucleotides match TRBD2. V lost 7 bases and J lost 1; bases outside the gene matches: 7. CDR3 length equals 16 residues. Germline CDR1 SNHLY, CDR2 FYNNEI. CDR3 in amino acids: CASNRLAGIGTDTQYF. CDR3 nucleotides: TGTGCCAGCAATAGACTAGCGGGGATTGGCACAGATACGCAGTATTTT.

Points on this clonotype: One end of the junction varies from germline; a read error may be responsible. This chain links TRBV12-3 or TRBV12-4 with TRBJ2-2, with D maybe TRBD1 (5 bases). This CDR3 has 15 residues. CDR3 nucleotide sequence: TGTGCCAGCAGTTGGGTGGGGCACAGGAACGGGCAGCTGTTTTTT. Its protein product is CASSWVGHRNGQLFF.